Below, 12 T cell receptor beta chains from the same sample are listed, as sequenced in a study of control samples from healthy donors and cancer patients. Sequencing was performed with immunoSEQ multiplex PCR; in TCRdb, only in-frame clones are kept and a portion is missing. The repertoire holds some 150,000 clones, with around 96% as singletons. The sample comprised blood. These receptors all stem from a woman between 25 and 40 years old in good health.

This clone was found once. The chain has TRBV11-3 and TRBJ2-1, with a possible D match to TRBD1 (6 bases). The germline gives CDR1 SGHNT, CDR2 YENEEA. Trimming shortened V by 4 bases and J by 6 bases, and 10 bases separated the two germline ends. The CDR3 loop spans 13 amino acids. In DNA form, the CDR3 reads TGTGCCAGCAGCTCTACAGGGCCCAATGAGCAGTTCTTC. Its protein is CASSSTGPNEQFF. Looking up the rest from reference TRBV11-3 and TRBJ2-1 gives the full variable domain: EAGVVQSPRYKIIEKKQPVAFWCNPISGHNTLYWYLQNLGQGPELLIRYENEEAVDDSQLPKDRFSAERLKGVDSTLKIQPAELGDSAVYLCASSSTGPNEQFFGPGTRLTVL.

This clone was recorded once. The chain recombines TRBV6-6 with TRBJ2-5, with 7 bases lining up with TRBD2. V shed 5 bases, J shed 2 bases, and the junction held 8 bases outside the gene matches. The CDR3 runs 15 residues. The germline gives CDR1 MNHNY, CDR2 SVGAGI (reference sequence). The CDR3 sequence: CASSTGTKVQETQYF. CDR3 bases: TGTGCCAGCAGTACTGGGACTAAAGTACAAGAGACCCAGTACTTC.

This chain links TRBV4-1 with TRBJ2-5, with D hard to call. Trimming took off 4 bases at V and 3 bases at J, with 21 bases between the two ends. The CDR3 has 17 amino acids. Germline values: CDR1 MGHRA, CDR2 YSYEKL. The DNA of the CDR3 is TGCGCCAGCAGCCCTACCCGCACGAGCCCCCACAAAGAGACCCAGTACTTC. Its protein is CASSPTRTSPHKETQYF.

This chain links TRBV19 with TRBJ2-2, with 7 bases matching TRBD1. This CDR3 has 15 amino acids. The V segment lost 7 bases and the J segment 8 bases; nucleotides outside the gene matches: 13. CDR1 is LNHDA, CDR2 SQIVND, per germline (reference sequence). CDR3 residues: CASTKLGGMSGELFF. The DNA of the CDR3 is TGTGCCAGTACCAAATTAGGGGGCATGTCGGGGGAGCTGTTTTTT.

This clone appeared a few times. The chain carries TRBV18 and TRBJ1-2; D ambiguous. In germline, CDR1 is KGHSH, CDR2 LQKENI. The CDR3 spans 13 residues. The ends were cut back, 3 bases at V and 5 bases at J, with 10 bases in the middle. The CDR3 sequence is CASSPLEEYGYTF. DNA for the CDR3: TGTGCCAGCTCACCCCTGGAGGAGTATGGCTACACCTTC.

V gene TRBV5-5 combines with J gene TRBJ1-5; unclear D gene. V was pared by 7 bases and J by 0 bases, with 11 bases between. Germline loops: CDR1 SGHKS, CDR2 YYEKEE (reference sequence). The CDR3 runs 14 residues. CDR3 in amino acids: CASSPGISNQPQHF. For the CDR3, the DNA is TGTGCCAGCTCCCCGGGCATTAGCAATCAGCCCCAGCATTTT.

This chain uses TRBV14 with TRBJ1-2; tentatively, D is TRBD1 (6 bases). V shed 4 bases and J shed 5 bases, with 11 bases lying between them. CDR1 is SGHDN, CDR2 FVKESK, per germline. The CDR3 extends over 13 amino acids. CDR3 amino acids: CASSPGGEYGYTF. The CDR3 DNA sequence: TGTGCCAGCAGCCCTGGGGGCGAATATGGCTACACCTTC. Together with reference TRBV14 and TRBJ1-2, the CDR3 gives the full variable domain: EAGVTQFPSHSVIEKGQTVTLRCDPISGHDNLYWYRRVMGKEIKFLLHFVKESKQDESGMPNNRFLAERTGGTYSTLKVQPAELEDSGVYFCASSPGGEYGYTFGSGTRLTVV.

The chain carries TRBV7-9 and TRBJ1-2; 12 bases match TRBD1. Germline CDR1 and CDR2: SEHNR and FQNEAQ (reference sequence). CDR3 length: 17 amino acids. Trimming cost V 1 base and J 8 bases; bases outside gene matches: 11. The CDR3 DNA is TGTGCCAGCAGCTTAGTAAGATTGGGACAGGGGGCGAAAGGCTACACCTTC. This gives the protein CASSLVRLGQGAKGYTF.

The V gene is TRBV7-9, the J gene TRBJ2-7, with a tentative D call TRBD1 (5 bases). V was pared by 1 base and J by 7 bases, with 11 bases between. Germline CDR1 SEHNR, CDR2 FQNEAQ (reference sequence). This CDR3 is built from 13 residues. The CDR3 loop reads CASSLVGPDEQYF. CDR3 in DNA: TGTGCCAGCAGCTTAGTGGGGCCGGATGAGCAGTACTTC. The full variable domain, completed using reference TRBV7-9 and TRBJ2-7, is DTGVSQNPRHKITKRGQNVTFRCDPISEHNRLYWYRQTLGQGPEFLTYFQNEAQLEKSRLLSDRFSAERPKGSFSTLEIQRTEQGDSAMYLCASSLVGPDEQYFGPGTRLTVT.

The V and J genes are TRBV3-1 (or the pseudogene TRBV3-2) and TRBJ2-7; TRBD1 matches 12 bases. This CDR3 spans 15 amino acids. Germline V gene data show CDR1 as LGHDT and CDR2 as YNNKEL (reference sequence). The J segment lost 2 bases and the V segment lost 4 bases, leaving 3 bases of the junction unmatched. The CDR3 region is CASSPGTGGPYEQYF. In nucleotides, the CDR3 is TGTGCCAGCAGCCCGGGGACAGGGGGCCCCTACGAGCAGTACTTC.

This CDR3 reads CASSLLLGGGNAEAFF. The CDR3 bases are TGTGCCAGCAGTTTACTCCTGGGGGGAGGTAACGCTGAAGCTTTCTTT. The chain combines TRBV28 with TRBJ1-1, with D possibly matching TRBD1 (5 bases). CDR3 length: 16 residues. CDR1 is MDHEN and CDR2 is SYDVKM in the germline V gene. The germline V and J ends were trimmed by 2 bases and 6 bases, with 19 bases remaining between them.

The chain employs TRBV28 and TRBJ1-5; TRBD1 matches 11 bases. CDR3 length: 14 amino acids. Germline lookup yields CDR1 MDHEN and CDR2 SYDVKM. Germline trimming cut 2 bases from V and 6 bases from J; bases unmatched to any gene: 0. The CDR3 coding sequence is TGTGCCAGCAGTTTAGGACAGGGGGCTCAGCCCCAGCATTTT. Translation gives CASSLGQGAQPQHF.